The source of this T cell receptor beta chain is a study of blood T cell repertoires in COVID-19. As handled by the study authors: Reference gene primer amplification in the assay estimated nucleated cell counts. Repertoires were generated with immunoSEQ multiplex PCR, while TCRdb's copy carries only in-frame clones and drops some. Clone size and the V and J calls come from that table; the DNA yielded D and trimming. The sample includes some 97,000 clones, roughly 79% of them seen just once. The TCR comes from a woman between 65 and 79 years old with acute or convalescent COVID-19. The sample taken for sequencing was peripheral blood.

The CDR3 bases are TGTGCCTGGAGTAAGGGAGTGAATTCACCCCTCCACTTT. Amino acids: CAWSKGVNSPLHF. The genes are TRBV30 and TRBJ1-6; no firm D call. CDR3 length: 13 residues. The germline CDR1 and CDR2 sequences are GTSNPN and SVGIG (reference sequence). V gave up 2 bases and J gave up 7 bases, with 9 bases separating them.